Listed here are 20 T cell receptor beta chains from one sample, sequenced in a study of early T cells in non-severe SARS-CoV-2 infection (dated by TCRdb to the early 2020s). Library preparation employed 5' RACE. The sample was run on a NextSeq 500. Clones were called with MiXCR by TCRdb after fastp trimmed the public reads at Q25, and only in-frame beta chains were retained. Records with the same CDR3 protein are collapsed into one entry carrying the most frequent genes and DNA. Here the sample has about 83,000 distinct CDR3 sequences; 10% to 15% occur a single time. Jointly, the top ten make up approximately 7% of the sample. Sequencing input: whole blood. The receptors shown here come from an adult who was a healthcare worker with PCR-confirmed SARS-CoV-2 infection or an uninfected control (not recorded which).

Details on this clonotype: This may be a read error: a much more frequent sequence differs by one nucleotide. The chain is built from TRBV4-1 and TRBJ2-1, with 11 bases lining up with TRBD2. CDR3 size: 16 residues. Germline-derived CDR1 and CDR2 are MGHRA and YSYEKL. As DNA, the CDR3 is TGCGCCAGCAGCCCCCAGACTAGCGGGATGGTCGCTGAGCCGTTCTTC. It codes for CASSPQTSGMVAEPFF.

The genes are TRBV7-9 and TRBJ1-5; 9 positions agree with TRBD1. V was pared by 8 bases and J by 6 bases, with 5 bases of the junction left unmatched. The CDR3 contains 13 residues. CDR1 is SEHNR, CDR2 FQNEAQ, per germline (reference sequence). The CDR3 nucleotides are TGTGCCAGCGGTACAGGGGGCGGTCAGCCCCAGCATTTT. It specifies CASGTGGGQPQHF.

V usage is TRBV29-1 and J usage is TRBJ1-1; D is ambiguous. Per the germline V gene, CDR1 is SQVTM and CDR2 is ANQGSEA. This CDR3 contains 14 residues. Trimming left V 7 bases short and J 2 bases short, with 17 bases between. The CDR3 reads CSAPGFGVNTEAFF. Here the CDR3 DNA reads TGCAGCGCTCCCGGGTTCGGGGTTAACACTGAAGCTTTCTTT.

J is TRBJ2-2 and V is TRBV2; D might be TRBD1 or TRBD2, each matching 5 bases. The V gene lost 2 bases and the J gene lost 2 bases, with 12 bases spanning the gap. Germline-derived CDR1 and CDR2 are SNHLY and FYNNEI. CDR3 size: 16 residues. As DNA, the CDR3 is TGTGCCAGCAGTGAACTTCAGGGAGAAAACACCGGGGAGCTGTTTTTT. Translating it yields CASSELQGENTGELFF.

This chain joins TRBV4-1 and TRBJ2-5; the match to TRBD2 covers 9 bases. Trimming removed 4 bases from V and 5 bases from J; junction bases left unmatched: 14. In germline, CDR1 is MGHRA, CDR2 YSYEKL. The CDR3 contains 17 residues. DNA of the CDR3: TGCGCCAGCAGCCTAGGGAGCGGGAGGCCCGTTGGGGAGACCCAGTACTTC. Its protein is CASSLGSGRPVGETQYF.

The chain is built from TRBV20-1 and TRBJ2-7, with 7 bases matching TRBD2. From germline, CDR1 is DFQATT and CDR2 SNEGSKA (reference sequence). With V trimmed by 1 base and J by 0 bases, 12 bases remained unmatched. The CDR3 totals 17 residues. The CDR3 loop is CSARVGKSGISSYEQYF. The DNA for the CDR3 is TGCAGTGCTAGAGTCGGGAAAAGCGGGATTAGCTCCTACGAGCAGTACTTC.

The V call is TRBV18, the J call TRBJ1-1; 7 positions match TRBD1. V lost 5 bases, J lost 3 bases, and 6 bases stayed unmatched. This CDR3 comprises 14 residues. Germline values: CDR1 KGHSH, CDR2 LQKENI. The CDR3 region is CASSVGGPYTEAFF. Here the CDR3 DNA reads TGTGCCAGCTCAGTAGGGGGCCCCTACACTGAAGCTTTCTTT. Full variable domain (missing parts from reference TRBV18 and TRBJ1-1): NAGVMQNPRHLVRRRGQEARLRCSPMKGHSHVYWYRQLPEEGLKFMVYLQKENIIDESGMPKERFSAEFPKEGPSILRIQQVVRGDSAAYFCASSVGGPYTEAFFGQGTRLTVV.

V and J are TRBV5-1 and TRBJ2-3; D not certain. Germline V gives CDR1 SGHRS, CDR2 YFSETQ. Trimming shortened V by 3 bases and J by 3 bases, and 11 bases separated the two germline ends. The CDR3 runs to 14 residues. The CDR3, as DNA: TGCGCCAGCAGCTCTAGGTCCGAGACAGATACGCAGTATTTT. Translating gives CASSSRSETDTQYF. The variable domain in full, completed from reference TRBV5-1 and TRBJ2-3, reads KAGVTQTPRYLIKTRGQQVTLSCSPISGHRSVSWYQQTPGQGLQFLFEYFSETQRNKGNFPGRFSGRQFSNSRSEMNVSTLELGDSALYLCASSSRSETDTQYFGPGTRLTVL.

This clonotype was counted many times. V gene TRBV10-3 combines with J gene TRBJ2-7; D remains unclear. Trimming removed 5 bases from V and 2 bases from J, with 10 bases in between. The V gene's germline CDR1 is ENHRY and CDR2 SYGVKD. CDR3 size: 13 residues. The CDR3 sequence is CAISPDGTYEQYF. For the CDR3, the DNA is TGTGCCATCAGTCCGGACGGCACCTACGAGCAGTACTTC.

This clonotype occurred many times. The rearrangement links TRBV11-2 to TRBJ2-1; possible D gene TRBD2, 6 bases. Germline CDR1 is SGHAT and CDR2 is FQNNGV. V shed 3 bases and J shed 4 bases, with 10 bases lying between them. The CDR3 loop spans 14 amino acids. DNA for the CDR3: TGTGCCAGCAGCTTCATGGGGGGATACAATGAGCAGTTCTTC. This sequence encodes CASSFMGGYNEQFF.

DNA for the CDR3: TGCAGTGCTAGAGATGGGTTGCACTACGAGCAGTACTTC. It is translated as CSARDGLHYEQYF. The chain joins TRBV20-1 to TRBJ2-7; D not certain. Germline assignment: CDR1 DFQATT and CDR2 SNEGSKA (reference sequence). Trimming shortened V by 0 bases and J by 3 bases, and 9 bases separated the two germline ends. The CDR3 spans 13 residues.

Ten or more counts support this clonotype. The chain recombines TRBV7-9 with TRBJ1-1, with D maybe TRBD1 (6 bases). There are 14 residues in the CDR3. The germline CDR1 and CDR2 sequences are SEHNR and FQNEAQ (reference sequence). V was cut by 3 bases and J by 1 base, with 9 bases left in between. The CDR3 loop reads CASSFGQTNTEAFF. The CDR3 DNA reads as TGTGCCAGCAGCTTTGGACAGACGAACACTGAAGCTTTCTTT.

This clonotype appeared a few times. The chain employs TRBV29-1 and TRBJ1-2, with 10 bases lining up with TRBD1. Germline CDR1 reads SQVTM; CDR2 reads ANQGSEA. This CDR3 region has 13 residues. Losses at the gene ends were 7 bases for V and 4 bases for J; bases not matched to a gene: 6. The CDR3 DNA reads TGCAGCGGGGCTCGACAGGGGGCCTATGGCTACACCTTC. Translation: CSGARQGAYGYTF.

J is TRBJ2-3 and V is TRBV12-5; D unresolved. In germline, CDR1 is LGHNT, CDR2 FRNRAP. V lost 5 bases and J lost 2, with 11 bases in between. The length of the CDR3 is 14 residues. CDR3 amino acids: CASGTGLFTDTQYF. The CDR3 DNA is TGTGCTAGTGGTACGGGCCTTTTCACAGATACGCAGTATTTT.

This clonotype appeared a few times. The chain uses TRBV12-3 or TRBV12-4 and TRBJ2-3; 13 bases match TRBD2. This CDR3 has 16 residues. J was trimmed by 7 bases and V by 5 bases; bases with no gene match: 9. CDR3 amino acids: CASSTRGTSGIYTQYF. The CDR3 DNA sequence: TGTGCCAGCAGTACAAGGGGGACTAGCGGGATATATACGCAGTATTTT.

This chain links TRBV20-1 with TRBJ2-7; D not certain. The V end was cut by 3 bases, the J end by 3 bases, with 6 bases between. CDR1 and CDR2 (germline): DFQATT, SNEGSKA (reference sequence). The CDR3 loop spans 11 amino acids. The CDR3 is CSASNVYEQYF. Written as DNA, the CDR3 is TGCAGTGCTAGCAATGTCTACGAGCAGTACTTC.

V is TRBV5-4 and J is TRBJ2-5; D gene uncertain. The length of the CDR3 is 12 residues. V dropped 4 bases and J dropped 3 bases, with 7 bases sitting between them. Germline V lookup: CDR1 SGHNT, CDR2 YYREEE (reference sequence). DNA of the CDR3: TGTGCCAGCAGCGGACCTGAAGAGACCCAGTACTTC. Translation: CASSGPEETQYF.

This clonotype was found many times. This sequence joins TRBV7-3 and TRBJ2-3; a weak D match, TRBD2 (6 bases). This CDR3 spans 13 amino acids. CDR1 and CDR2 from the germline V gene are SGHTA and FQGTGA. The germline V and J ends were trimmed by 1 base and 4 bases, with 6 bases remaining between them. CDR3 bases: TGTGCCAGCAGCTTAAGCGGGGCAGATACGCAGTATTTT. Its protein is CASSLSGADTQYF.

This clonotype came up a few times. V and J are TRBV30 and TRBJ1-2; D is possibly TRBD1 (6 bases). The germline V gene has CDR1 GTSNPN and CDR2 SVGIG (reference sequence). The V end was cut by 0 bases, the J end by 3 bases, with 20 bases between. The CDR3 is 17 amino acids. The CDR3 nucleotides are TGTGCCTGGAGTGTTCTGGCCCCAGGGGCGGGCGACTATGGCTACACCTTC. Translation gives CAWSVLAPGAGDYGYTF.

The chain combines TRBV7-9 with TRBJ1-2; D is uncertain. In germline, CDR1 is SEHNR, CDR2 FQNEAQ (reference sequence). V was cut by 4 bases and J by 2 bases, with 11 bases left in between. The CDR3 covers 14 residues. The CDR3 bases are TGTGCCAGCAGCTCCCCGACTGAAAACTATGGCTACACCTTC. Translation: CASSSPTENYGYTF.